The clone carrying this T cell receptor beta chain was observed a single time. The sample comes from a study of blood T cell repertoires in COVID-19. Study-level background: PBMCs, B-cell-depleted T cells, or T cells provided the cDNA or gDNA that made up the material.

Living in under 30 US areas, the participants were between roughly 18 and 89 years of age. Clinical history reported by participants formed the basis on which cohorts were assigned. Each recovered donor of Cohort 3 presented with two negative PCRs, clearance, or symptom resolution. TCRdb's copy holds only in-frame clones and misses some; the assay was immunoSEQ multiplex PCR. The sample holds hundreds of thousands of clones, 89% seen once. CDR1 is MNHEY, CDR2 SVGAGI, per germline. V was trimmed by 3 bases and J by 5 bases, leaving 20 bases between them. The CDR3 length is 16 residues. The sequenced sample consisted of PBMCs or T cells enriched from blood (not recorded which). The chain couples TRBV6-5 to TRBJ2-7; unclear D gene. The TCR comes from a woman under 40 who had recovered from COVID-19. For the CDR3, the DNA is TGTGCCAGCAGTTATCCCGATTACGCTGTGGGCGACGAGCAGTACTTC. Translation gives CASSYPDYAVGDEQYF.